These 15 T cell receptor beta chains were all obtained from the same sample, sequenced in a study of T cells in Graves' hyperthyroidism and ophthalmopathy. RNA transcripts served as the template for amplifying TCR beta CDR3 regions. First-round RT-PCR targeting the TCR CDR3 was performed with the HTBI primer set. Using its own MiXCR run on the multiplex PCR reads, TCRdb lists one record per CDR3 protein. In the table there are roughly 380,000 distinct CDR3 sequences, roughly 14% of which are singletons. The material sequenced was blood. All receptors come from a man aged 25-45 years with Graves' hyperthyroidism that later progressed to Graves' ophthalmopathy.

This clonotype was detected many times. V and J are TRBV12-3 or TRBV12-4 and TRBJ1-1, with D maybe TRBD1 (5 bases). CDR3 length: 14 residues. Deletions cut 3 bases from V and 1 base from J, with 9 bases between. The CDR3 sequence: CASSFPGPNTEAFF. CDR3 DNA: TGTGCCAGCAGTTTCCCGGGACCGAACACTGAAGCTTTCTTT.

In this sample, this clonotype turned up many times. J is TRBJ1-5 and V is TRBV28; 9 bases fit TRBD1. Germline lookup yields CDR1 MDHEN and CDR2 SYDVKM. V lost 3 bases and J lost 7; bases outside the gene matches: 19. This CDR3 spans 19 amino acids. The CDR3 DNA reads TGTGCCAGCAGTTTTGCCTTCGGCACGAACAGGGGGCTCAACCAGCCCCAGCATTTT. This translates into CASSFAFGTNRGLNQPQHF.

This clonotype has a handful of counts. The junction does not match germline at one end; this may be a read error. The chain employs TRBV7-7 and TRBJ2-5; tentative D call: TRBD1 (5 bases). This CDR3 is 13 amino acids long. Germline CDR1 SSHAT, CDR2 FNYEAQ (reference sequence). The CDR3 reads CASSLSRVETQYF. The CDR3 nucleotides are TGTGCTAGCAGCTTATCCAGGGTTGAGACCCAGTACTTC.

This clonotype came up a few times. The junction shows a germline mismatch at one end, possibly a read error. The chain is built from TRBV7-2 and TRBJ2-6; D assignment may be TRBD1 or TRBD2 (5 bases each). CDR3 length: 15 amino acids. CDR1 is SGHTA and CDR2 is FQGNSA in the germline V gene. The CDR3 reads CASSLYGAGANVLTF. CDR3 nucleotides: TGTGCCAGCAGCTTATACGGGGCTGGAGCCAACGTCCTGACTTTC.

This chain uses TRBV6-4 with TRBJ1-1; 7 bases fit TRBD1. The length of the CDR3 is 13 residues. Germline CDR1 MRHNA, CDR2 SNTAGT. Germline trimming cut 5 bases from V and 6 bases from J; bases unmatched to any gene: 6. The CDR3 nucleotides read TGTGCCAGCAGTTTCTACAGGGGCTCTGAAGCTTTCTTT. Protein product: CASSFYRGSEAFF.

The rearrangement uses TRBV18 and TRBJ1-3; TRBD1 is a possible D gene (5 bases). The CDR3 covers 17 residues. Deletions cut 4 bases from V and 1 base from J, with 17 bases between. Germline assignment: CDR1 KGHSH and CDR2 LQKENI. The CDR3 region is CASSLQHVRASGNTIYF. CDR3 coding DNA: TGTGCCAGCTCACTGCAGCATGTCAGGGCTTCTGGAAACACCATATATTTT.

The chain is built from TRBV5-1 and TRBJ2-7; D is unclear. Germline CDR1 reads SGHRS; CDR2 reads YFSETQ. This CDR3 contains 15 residues. The germline V and J ends were trimmed by 0 bases and 0 bases, with 10 bases remaining between them. CDR3 nucleotides: TGCGCCAGCAGCTTGGATATGGGCGGCTCCTACGAGCAGTACTTC. Its translation is CASSLDMGGSYEQYF.

This clonotype was seen a handful of times. The genes are TRBV29-1 and TRBJ1-1, with D maybe TRBD1 (5 bases). CDR3 length: 12 residues. The V and J ends lost 7 bases and 2 bases respectively, with 11 bases between them. Per germline, CDR1 SQVTM and CDR2 ANQGSEA. CDR3 sequence: CSARGANTEAFF. The CDR3 nucleotides read TGCAGCGCCCGTGGGGCAAACACTGAAGCTTTCTTT.

This clonotype was seen at least ten times. The chain is built from TRBV11-3 and TRBJ2-7; TRBD1 might be the D (6 bases). This CDR3 region has 13 residues. The germline V gene encodes CDR1 SGHNT and CDR2 YENEEA. Trimming left V 3 bases short and J 5 bases short, with 11 bases between. In DNA, the CDR3 is TGTGCCAGCAGCTTCGAGCAGGGGAACGAGCAGTACTTC. This encodes CASSFEQGNEQYF.

This clonotype has a handful of counts. This rearrangement joins TRBV4-1 to TRBJ1-4, with TRBD1 as a possible D gene (5 bases). The CDR3 totals 16 residues. Germline V gene lookup returns CDR1 MGHRA and CDR2 YSYEKL. Trimming removed 1 base from V and 5 bases from J, with 14 bases in between. In nucleotides, the CDR3 is TGCGCCAGCAGCCAAGCTGGGGGACGGGTAAATGAAAAACTGTTTTTT. Translation: CASSQAGGRVNEKLFF.

This clonotype was observed many times. This chain connects TRBV3-1 to TRBJ2-5, with TRBD2 identical over 7 bases. CDR3 length: 16 amino acids. Germline V CDR1 and CDR2: LGHDT, YNNKEL (reference sequence). V lost 0 bases and J lost 4; bases outside the gene matches: 8. The CDR3 spells CASSQERRRGGETQYF. The CDR3 coding sequence is TGTGCCAGCAGCCAAGAGAGGCGACGCGGGGGAGAGACCCAGTACTTC.

The table lists this clonotype with many counts. The chain combines TRBV12-3 or TRBV12-4 with TRBJ1-2, with D possibly matching TRBD1 (6 bases). V was shortened by 3 bases and J by 6 bases, with 14 bases between the two germline ends. This CDR3 has 14 amino acids. The CDR3 sequence is CASSFGGAVNGYTF. The CDR3 DNA sequence: TGTGCCAGCAGTTTTGGGGGCGCGGTGAATGGCTACACCTTC.

This clonotype occurred many times. This chain connects TRBV2 to TRBJ1-5, with D possibly matching TRBD1 (5 bases). The germline CDR1 and CDR2 sequences are SNHLY and FYNNEI. This CDR3 has 16 amino acids. V lost 7 bases and J 5 bases, leaving 21 bases between the germline ends. CDR3 in DNA: TGTGCCAGCACTTCACGGACTTACAGGAAGGATCAGCCCCAGCATTTT. It translates to CASTSRTYRKDQPQHF.

In this sample, this clonotype turned up a few times. J is TRBJ1-6 and V is TRBV12-3 or TRBV12-4, with 7 positions matching TRBD1. There are 13 residues in the CDR3. V gave up 7 bases and J gave up 8 bases; unmatched junction bases: 5. DNA for the CDR3: TGTGCCAGCAACCGGGACAGTTATTCACCCCTCCACTTT. Translation: CASNRDSYSPLHF.

This clonotype came up many times. CDR3 protein: CASSPGQLTDTQYF. The CDR3 nucleotides are TGTGCCAGCAGCCCGGGACAGCTCACAGATACGCAGTATTTT. The chain joins TRBV5-5 to TRBJ2-3; 7 bases agree with TRBD1. CDR3 length equals 14 residues. Germline V CDR1 and CDR2: SGHKS, YYEKEE (reference sequence). V was pared by 4 bases and J by 2 bases, with 4 bases of the junction left unmatched.